This T cell receptor (beta chain) was sequenced in a study of T-cell reconstitution after alpha-beta-depleted transplantation in children. Study results and limitations: Newly made T cells mostly supplied T-cell counts and diversity one year after transplant.

This clonotype was counted many times. Its antigen remains unknown. The CDR3 runs to 14 residues. The V gene end was trimmed by 5 bases and the J gene end by 2 bases; junction bases not matched to a gene: 3. The germline V gene has CDR1 SGHTA and CDR2 FQGTGA. TCRbeta library preparation incorporated unique molecular identifiers. TCRdb used MiXCR to reprocess the PCR reads, holding one entry per CDR3 protein. The sample lists a few hundred thousand distinct CDR3 sequences, 10% to 15% occurring once. The V gene is TRBV7-3, the J gene TRBJ2-5, with 9 bases fitting TRBD2. The sequencing used PBMCs, mostly from graft donor cells, collected 360 days after TCRalphabeta/CD19-depleted stem cell transplant. The receptor comes from a male patient younger than 18 who had a stem cell transplant for acute myeloid leukemia, so the T cells may come from the graft donor. The DNA for the CDR3 is TGTGCCAGCAGCCGGACTAGCGATCAAGAGACCCAGTACTTC. Translating it yields CASSRTSDQETQYF.